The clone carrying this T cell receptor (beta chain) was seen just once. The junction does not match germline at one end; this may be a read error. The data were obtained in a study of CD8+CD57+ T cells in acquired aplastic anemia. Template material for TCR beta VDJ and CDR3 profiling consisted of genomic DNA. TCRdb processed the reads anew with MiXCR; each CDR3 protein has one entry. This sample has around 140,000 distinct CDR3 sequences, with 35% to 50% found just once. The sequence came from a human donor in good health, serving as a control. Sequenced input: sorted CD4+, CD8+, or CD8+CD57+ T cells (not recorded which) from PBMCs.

The CDR3 region has the DNA TGTGCCAGCAGTTTATCTGGCCACAATCATCCCCAGCATTTT. It specifies CASSLSGHNHPQHF. This chain uses TRBV27 with TRBJ1-5; unclear D gene. Germline V CDR1 and CDR2: MNHEY, SMNVEV (reference sequence). The CDR3 sequence is 14 residues long.